This is a list of T cell receptor beta chains from one sample in a study of T cell responses to AZD1222 COVID-19 vaccine. Using immunoSEQ multiplex PCR, the repertoire was profiled, and TCRdb retains in-frame clones only, with some absent. The sample includes some 170,000 clones, more than 85% of them seen just once. The sample in question was peripheral blood, obtained on day 0 of AZD1222 vaccination. The receptors were sampled from an adult in good health. The CDR3 runs from the conserved cysteine through the conserved F or W. A D gene is named only where the DNA matches it firmly. For some rows the clone size is stated as once, few or many, or as a class when expanded; others skip it.

d_call	clone_size	j_call	v_call	cdr3_aa	cdr3_nt
NA	NA	TRBJ2-7	TRBV4-1	CASSQKTGSDPINF	TGCGCCAGCAGCCAAAAAACAGGGTCTGATCCGATAAACTTC
NA	NA	TRBJ2-2	TRBV27	CASSPRFGELFF	TGTGCCAGCAGTCCTCGTTTCGGGGAGCTGTTTTTT
TRBD1	NA	TRBJ1-4	TRBV11-2	CASSQLQGDEKLFF	TGTGCCAGCAGCCAACTACAGGGGGATGAAAAACTGTTTTTT
TRBD1	NA	TRBJ1-1	TRBV6-5	CATSDRGLNTEAFF	TGTGCCACCTCCGACAGGGGGCTGAACACTGAAGCTTTCTTT
NA	NA	TRBJ1-5	TRBV6-5	CASKLAGNQPQHF	TGTGCCAGCAAGTTGGCGGGGAATCAGCCCCAGCATTTT
NA	NA	TRBJ2-1	TRBV4-1	CASSQGISGASTMVQFF	TGCGCCAGCAGCCAAGGCATCTCGGGGGCTTCAACAATGGTGCAGTTCTTC
NA	NA	TRBJ1-1	TRBV5-1	CASSGGTLNTEAFF	TGCGCCAGCAGCGGCGGGACCCTGAACACTGAAGCTTTCTTT
NA	NA	TRBJ2-2	TRBV28	CASIQGGTGELFF	TGTGCCAGCATTCAGGGGGGAACCGGGGAGCTGTTTTTT
NA	NA	TRBJ1-1	TRBV28	CASSLRQFEAFF	TGTGCCAGCAGTCTGCGACAGTTTGAAGCTTTCTTT
TRBD1	NA	TRBJ2-3	TRBV6-5	CASTKGQGVDTQYF	TGTGCCAGCACCAAAGGACAGGGCGTTGATACGCAGTATTTT
NA	NA	TRBJ2-1	TRBV28	CASSLYRTYNEQFF	TGTGCCAGCAGTTTGTATAGGACCTACAATGAGCAGTTCTTC
NA	NA	TRBJ1-1	TRBV13	CASSLGGTTTEAFF	TGTGCCAGCAGCTTAGGCGGGACAACCACTGAAGCTTTCTTT
TRBD2	once	TRBJ2-5	TRBV20-1	CSASVTGTRDRQYF	TGCAGTGCTAGTGTTACAGGGACTAGAGATCGCCAGTACTTC
NA	NA	TRBJ2-5	TRBV6-1	CASSELDRGWEETQYF	TGTGCCAGCAGTGAGTTGGACAGAGGGTGGGAAGAGACCCAGTACTTC
TRBD1	NA	TRBJ1-4	TRBV2	CASRVPGQGYEKLFF	TGTGCCAGCAGGGTACCGGGACAGGGGTATGAAAAACTGTTTTTT
NA	NA	TRBJ2-6	TRBV4-3	CASSRQTSISGANVLTF	TGCGCCAGCAGCCGACAAACTAGCATCTCTGGGGCCAACGTCCTGACTTTC
NA	NA	TRBJ1-3	TRBV30	CAWIGNTIYF	TGTGCCTGGATTGGAAACACCATATATTTT
NA	NA	TRBJ2-5	TRBV6-5	CASSYGPETQYF	TGTGCCAGCAGTTACGGACCTGAGACCCAGTACTTC
NA	NA	TRBJ2-7	TRBV18	CASSTIEEEGQYF	TGTGCCAGCTCAACCATCGAGGAAGAGGGGCAGTACTTC
NA	NA	TRBJ2-1	TRBV6-5	CASSSEVGRRSEQFF	TGTGCCAGCAGTTCCGAGGTAGGCAGGAGAAGTGAGCAGTTCTTC
NA	once	TRBJ1-2	TRBV10-3	CAIRQQGSSEGYTF	TGTGCCATCAGACAACAGGGTTCCTCGGAGGGCTACACCTTC
NA	NA	TRBJ2-3	TRBV4-3	CASSHLRVMGSTDTQYF	TGCGCCAGCAGCCACCTCCGGGTTATGGGTAGCACAGATACGCAGTATTTT
NA	NA	TRBJ2-3	TRBV28	CASLRRPKDTQYF	TGTGCCAGCTTACGGCGTCCTAAAGATACGCAGTATTTT
NA	NA	TRBJ1-2	TRBV6-5	CASSLGGNGYTF	TGTGCCAGCAGTCTGGGGGGAAATGGCTACACCTTC
NA	NA	TRBJ1-1	TRBV30	CAWTPADRAEAFF	TGTGCCTGGACTCCGGCGGACAGAGCTGAAGCTTTCTTT
TRBD1	NA	TRBJ1-1	TRBV10-3	CAISDRGSNMNTEAFF	TGTGCCATCAGTGACAGGGGGTCCAATATGAACACTGAAGCTTTCTTT
NA	NA	TRBJ1-2	TRBV3-1/TRBV3-2	CASSQQEQLSYGYTF	TGTGCCAGCAGCCAACAAGAGCAGCTTAGCTATGGCTACACCTTC
NA	NA	TRBJ2-7	TRBV11-2	CASSSGRNAYYEQYF	TGTGCCAGCAGCTCGGGGAGGAACGCATACTACGAGCAGTACTTC
NA	NA	TRBJ1-4	TRBV9	CASSVGGATNEKLFF	TGTGCCAGCAGCGTAGGAGGGGCAACTAATGAAAAACTGTTTTTT
TRBD1	NA	TRBJ1-1	TRBV18	CASSKGQGVTEAFF	TGTGCCAGCTCCAAGGGACAGGGGGTCACTGAAGCTTTCTTT
TRBD1	NA	TRBJ1-2	TRBV28	CASNLDRGRGYGYTF	TGTGCCAGCAACCTAGACAGGGGGCGAGGCTATGGCTACACCTTC
NA	NA	TRBJ1-1	TRBV6-5	CASSGDWGAFF	TGTGCCAGCAGCGGTGATTGGGGAGCTTTCTTT
NA	NA	TRBJ1-2	TRBV3-1/TRBV3-2	CASSQQGSYGYTF	TGTGCCAGCAGCCAACAGGGAAGCTATGGCTACACCTTC
TRBD1	NA	TRBJ1-2	TRBV11-3	CASSVGQGWDYGYTF	TGTGCCAGCAGCGTAGGACAGGGGTGGGACTATGGCTACACCTTC
TRBD1	NA	TRBJ1-1	TRBV5-4	CASSLQGARTEAFF	TGTGCCAGCAGCCTACAGGGGGCGCGAACTGAAGCTTTCTTT
NA	NA	TRBJ2-1	TRBV19	CASSMGQGGFYNEQFF	TGTGCCAGTAGTATGGGGCAGGGGGGCTTCTACAATGAGCAGTTCTTC
NA	NA	TRBJ1-1	TRBV18	CASSLSQGEATEAFF	TGTGCCAGCTCACTTTCACAGGGAGAGGCCACTGAAGCTTTCTTT
NA	NA	TRBJ1-4	TRBV9	CASSRRGASEKLFF	TGTGCCAGCAGCCGAAGGGGCGCGAGTGAAAAACTGTTTTTT
NA	NA	TRBJ1-1	TRBV3-1/TRBV3-2	CASSPRQFLNTEAFF	TGTGCCAGCAGCCCCAGACAGTTCTTGAACACTGAAGCTTTCTTT
NA	NA	TRBJ1-5	TRBV27	CASSLSRIEPQHF	TGTGCCAGCAGTTTATCGAGGATTGAGCCCCAGCATTTT
TRBD2	NA	TRBJ2-5	TRBV2	CASSVSGGAEETQYF	TGTGCCAGCAGTGTTAGCGGGGGGGCCGAGGAGACCCAGTACTTC
NA	NA	TRBJ2-5	TRBV7-6	CASSLGATQETQYF	TGTGCCAGCAGCTTAGGGGCGACACAAGAGACCCAGTACTTC
NA	NA	TRBJ1-1	TRBV3-1/TRBV3-2	CASSQGTPRVVEAFF	TGTGCCAGCAGCCAAGGGACACCGAGGGTTGTGGAAGCTTTCTTT
NA	NA	TRBJ1-2	TRBV29-1	CSVGSLRGYTF	TGCAGCGTTGGGAGCCTGAGGGGCTACACCTTC